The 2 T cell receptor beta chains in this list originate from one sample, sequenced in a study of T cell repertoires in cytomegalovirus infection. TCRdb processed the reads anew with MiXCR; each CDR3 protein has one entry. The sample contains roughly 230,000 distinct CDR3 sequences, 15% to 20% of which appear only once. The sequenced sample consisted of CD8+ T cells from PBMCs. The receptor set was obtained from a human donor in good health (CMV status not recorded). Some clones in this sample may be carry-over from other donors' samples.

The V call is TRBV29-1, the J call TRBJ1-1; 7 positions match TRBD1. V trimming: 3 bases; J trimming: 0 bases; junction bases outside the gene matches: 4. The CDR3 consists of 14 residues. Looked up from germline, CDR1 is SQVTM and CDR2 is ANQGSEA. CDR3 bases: TGCAGCGTTGATCCGGGACAGATGAACACTGAAGCTTTCTTT. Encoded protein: CSVDPGQMNTEAFF.

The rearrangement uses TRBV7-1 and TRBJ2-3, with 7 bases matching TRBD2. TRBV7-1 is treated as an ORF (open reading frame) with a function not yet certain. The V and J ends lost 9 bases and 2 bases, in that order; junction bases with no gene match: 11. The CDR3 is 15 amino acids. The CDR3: CARTQAGRITDTQYF. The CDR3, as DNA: TGTGCCAGAACACAAGCGGGGCGTATCACAGATACGCAGTATTTT.